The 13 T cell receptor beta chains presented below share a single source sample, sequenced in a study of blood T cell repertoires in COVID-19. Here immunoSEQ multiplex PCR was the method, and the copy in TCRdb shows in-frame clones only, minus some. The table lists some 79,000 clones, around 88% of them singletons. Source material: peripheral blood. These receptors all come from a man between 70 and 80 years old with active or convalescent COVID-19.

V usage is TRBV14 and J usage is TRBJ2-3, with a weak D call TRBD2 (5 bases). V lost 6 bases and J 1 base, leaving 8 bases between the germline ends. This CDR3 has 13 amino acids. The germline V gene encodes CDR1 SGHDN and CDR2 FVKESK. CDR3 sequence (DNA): TGTGCCAGCAGGAATAGCGGCACAGATACGCAGTATTTT. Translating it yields CASRNSGTDTQYF.

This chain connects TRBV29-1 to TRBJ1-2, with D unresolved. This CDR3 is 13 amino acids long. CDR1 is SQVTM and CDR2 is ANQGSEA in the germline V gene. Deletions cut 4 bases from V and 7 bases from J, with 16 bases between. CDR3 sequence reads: CSVGRGGVSGYTF. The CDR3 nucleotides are TGCAGCGTTGGCCGTGGAGGAGTTAGTGGCTACACCTTC.

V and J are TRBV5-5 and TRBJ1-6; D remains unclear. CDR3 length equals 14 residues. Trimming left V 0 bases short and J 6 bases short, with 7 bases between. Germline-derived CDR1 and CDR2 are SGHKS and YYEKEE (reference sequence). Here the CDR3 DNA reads TGTGCCAGCAGCTTGGTTTCGGTTAATTCACCCCTCCACTTT. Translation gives CASSLVSVNSPLHF.

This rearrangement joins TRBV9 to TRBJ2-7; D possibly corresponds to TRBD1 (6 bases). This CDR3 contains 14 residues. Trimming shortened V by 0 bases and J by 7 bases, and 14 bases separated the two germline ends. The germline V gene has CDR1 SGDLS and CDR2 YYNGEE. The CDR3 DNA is TGTGCCAGCAGCGTAGGCCAGGGGATCAGGGAGCAGTACTTC. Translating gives CASSVGQGIREQYF.

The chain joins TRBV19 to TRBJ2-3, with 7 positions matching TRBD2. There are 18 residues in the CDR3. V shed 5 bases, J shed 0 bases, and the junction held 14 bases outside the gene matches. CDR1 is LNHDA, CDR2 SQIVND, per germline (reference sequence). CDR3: CASSGRLAFSSSTDTQYF. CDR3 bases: TGTGCCAGTAGTGGTCGACTAGCATTCTCATCAAGCACAGATACGCAGTATTTT. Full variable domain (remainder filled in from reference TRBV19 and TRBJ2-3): DGGITQSPKYLFRKEGQNVTLSCEQNLNHDAMYWYRQDPGQGLRLIYYSQIVNDFQKGDIAEGYSVSREKKESFPLTVTSAQKNPTAFYLCASSGRLAFSSSTDTQYFGPGTRLTVL.

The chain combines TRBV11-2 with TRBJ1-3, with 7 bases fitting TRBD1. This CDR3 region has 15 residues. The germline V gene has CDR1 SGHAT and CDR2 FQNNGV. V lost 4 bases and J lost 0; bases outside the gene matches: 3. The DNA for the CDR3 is TGTGCCAGCAGCTCGGGACAGAGCTCTGGAAACACCATATATTTT. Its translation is CASSSGQSSGNTIYF.

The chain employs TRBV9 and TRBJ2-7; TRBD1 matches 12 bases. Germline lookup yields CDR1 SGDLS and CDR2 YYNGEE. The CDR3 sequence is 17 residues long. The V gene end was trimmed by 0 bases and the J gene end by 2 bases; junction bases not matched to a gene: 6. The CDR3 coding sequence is TGTGCCAGCAGCGTAGGTGGGACAGGGGGCACGACCTACGAGCAGTACTTC. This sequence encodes CASSVGGTGGTTYEQYF.

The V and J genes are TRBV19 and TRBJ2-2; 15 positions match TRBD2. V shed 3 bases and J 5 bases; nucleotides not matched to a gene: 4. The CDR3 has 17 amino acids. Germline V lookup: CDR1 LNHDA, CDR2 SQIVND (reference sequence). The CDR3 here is CASSIRTSGRATGELFF. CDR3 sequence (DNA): TGTGCCAGTAGTATCCGGACTAGCGGGAGGGCTACCGGGGAGCTGTTTTTT.

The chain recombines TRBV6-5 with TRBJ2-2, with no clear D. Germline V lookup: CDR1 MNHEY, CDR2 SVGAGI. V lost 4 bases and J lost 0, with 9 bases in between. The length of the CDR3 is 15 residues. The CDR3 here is CASSSQNTNTGELFF. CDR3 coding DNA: TGTGCCAGCAGTTCACAGAATACGAACACCGGGGAGCTGTTTTTT.

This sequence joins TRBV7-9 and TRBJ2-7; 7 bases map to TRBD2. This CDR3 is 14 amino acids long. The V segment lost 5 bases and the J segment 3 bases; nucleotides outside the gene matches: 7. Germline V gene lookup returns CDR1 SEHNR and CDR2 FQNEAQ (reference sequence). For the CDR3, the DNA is TGTGCCAGCAGCGTAAGCGGGGCATACTACGAGCAGTACTTC. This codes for CASSVSGAYYEQYF.

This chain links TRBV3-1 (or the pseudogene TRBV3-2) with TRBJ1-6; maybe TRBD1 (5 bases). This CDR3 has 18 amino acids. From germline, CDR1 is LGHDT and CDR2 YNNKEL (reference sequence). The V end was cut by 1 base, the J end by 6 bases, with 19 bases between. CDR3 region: CASSQAGQGASFNSPLHF. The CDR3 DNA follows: TGTGCCAGCAGCCAAGCTGGTCAGGGTGCCTCGTTTAATTCACCCCTCCACTTT.

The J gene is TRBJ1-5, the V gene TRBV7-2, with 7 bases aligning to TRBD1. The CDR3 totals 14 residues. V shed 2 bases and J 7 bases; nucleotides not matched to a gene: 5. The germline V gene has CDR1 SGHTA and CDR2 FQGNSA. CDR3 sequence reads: CASSLTRDSQPQHF. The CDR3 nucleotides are TGTGCCAGCAGCTTAACTCGGGACAGCCAGCCCCAGCATTTT.

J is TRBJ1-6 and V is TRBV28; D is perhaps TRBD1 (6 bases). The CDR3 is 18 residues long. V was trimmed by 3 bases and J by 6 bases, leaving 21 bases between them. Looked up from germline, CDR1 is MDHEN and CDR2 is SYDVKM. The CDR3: CASSFVSRGAIGNSPLHF. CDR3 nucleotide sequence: TGTGCCAGCAGTTTTGTCTCCCGGGGGGCAATCGGTAATTCACCCCTCCACTTT.